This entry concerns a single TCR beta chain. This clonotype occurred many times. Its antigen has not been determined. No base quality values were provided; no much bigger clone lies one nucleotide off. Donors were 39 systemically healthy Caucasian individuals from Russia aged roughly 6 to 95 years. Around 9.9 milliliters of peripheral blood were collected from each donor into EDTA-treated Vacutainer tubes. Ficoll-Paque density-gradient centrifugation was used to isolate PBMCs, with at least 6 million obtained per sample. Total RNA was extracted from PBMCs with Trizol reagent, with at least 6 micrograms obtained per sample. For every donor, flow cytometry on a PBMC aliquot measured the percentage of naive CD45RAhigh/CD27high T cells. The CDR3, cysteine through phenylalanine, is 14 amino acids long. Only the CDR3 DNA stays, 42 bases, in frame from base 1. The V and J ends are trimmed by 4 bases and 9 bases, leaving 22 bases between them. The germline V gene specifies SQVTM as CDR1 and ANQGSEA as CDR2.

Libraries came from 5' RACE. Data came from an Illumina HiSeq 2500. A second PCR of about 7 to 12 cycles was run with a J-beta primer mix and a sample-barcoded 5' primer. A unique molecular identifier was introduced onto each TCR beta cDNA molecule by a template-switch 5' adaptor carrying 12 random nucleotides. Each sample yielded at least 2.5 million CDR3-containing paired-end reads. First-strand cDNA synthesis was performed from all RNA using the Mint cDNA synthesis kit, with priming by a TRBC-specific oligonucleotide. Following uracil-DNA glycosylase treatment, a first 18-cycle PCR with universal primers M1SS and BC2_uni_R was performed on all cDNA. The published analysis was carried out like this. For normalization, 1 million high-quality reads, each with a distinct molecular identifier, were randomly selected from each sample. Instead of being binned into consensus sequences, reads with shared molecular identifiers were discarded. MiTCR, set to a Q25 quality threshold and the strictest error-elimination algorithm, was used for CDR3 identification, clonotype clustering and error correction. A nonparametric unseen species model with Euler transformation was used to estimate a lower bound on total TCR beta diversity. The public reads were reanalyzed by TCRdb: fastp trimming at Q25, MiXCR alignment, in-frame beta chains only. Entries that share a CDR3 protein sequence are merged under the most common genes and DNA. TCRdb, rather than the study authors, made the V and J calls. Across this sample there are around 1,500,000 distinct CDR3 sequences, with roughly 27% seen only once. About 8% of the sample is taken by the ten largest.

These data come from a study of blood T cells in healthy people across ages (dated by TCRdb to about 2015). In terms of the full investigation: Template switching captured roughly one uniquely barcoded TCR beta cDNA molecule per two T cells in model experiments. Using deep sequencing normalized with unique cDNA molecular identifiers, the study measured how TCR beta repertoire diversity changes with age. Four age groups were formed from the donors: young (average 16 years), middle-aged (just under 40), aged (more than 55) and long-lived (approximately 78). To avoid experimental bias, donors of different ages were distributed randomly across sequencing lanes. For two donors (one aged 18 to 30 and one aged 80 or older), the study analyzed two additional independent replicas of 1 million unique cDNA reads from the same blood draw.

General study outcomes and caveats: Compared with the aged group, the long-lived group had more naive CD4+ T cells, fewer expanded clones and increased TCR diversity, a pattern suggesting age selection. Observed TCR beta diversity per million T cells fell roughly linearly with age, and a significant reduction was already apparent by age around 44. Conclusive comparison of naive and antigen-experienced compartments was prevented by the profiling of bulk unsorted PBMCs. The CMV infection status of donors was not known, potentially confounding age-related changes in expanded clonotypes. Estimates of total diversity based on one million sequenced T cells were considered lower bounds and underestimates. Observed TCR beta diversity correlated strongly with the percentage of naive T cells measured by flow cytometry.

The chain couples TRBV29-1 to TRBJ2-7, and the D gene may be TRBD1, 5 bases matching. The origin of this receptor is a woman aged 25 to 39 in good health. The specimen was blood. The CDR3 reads CSVGDSDFLRSQYF. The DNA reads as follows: TGCAGCGTTGGCGACAGCGATTTTCTACGATCGCAGTACTTC.